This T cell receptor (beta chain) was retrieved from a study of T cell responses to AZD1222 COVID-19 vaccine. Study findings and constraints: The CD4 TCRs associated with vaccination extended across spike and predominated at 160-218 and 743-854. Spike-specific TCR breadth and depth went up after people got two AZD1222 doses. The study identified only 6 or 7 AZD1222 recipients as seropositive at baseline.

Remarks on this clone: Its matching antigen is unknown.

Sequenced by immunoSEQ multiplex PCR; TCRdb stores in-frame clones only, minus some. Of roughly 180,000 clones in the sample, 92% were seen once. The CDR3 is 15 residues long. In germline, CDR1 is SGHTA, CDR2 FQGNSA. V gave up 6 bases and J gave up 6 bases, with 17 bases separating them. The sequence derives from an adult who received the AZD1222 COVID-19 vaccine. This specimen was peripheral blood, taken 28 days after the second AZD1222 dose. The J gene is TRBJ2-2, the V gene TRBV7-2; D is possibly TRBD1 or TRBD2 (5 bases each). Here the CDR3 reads CASRPRGGMAGELFF. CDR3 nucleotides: TGTGCCAGCAGGCCCCGTGGGGGTATGGCCGGGGAGCTGTTTTTT. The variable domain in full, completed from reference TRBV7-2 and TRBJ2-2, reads GAGVSQSPSNKVTEKGKDVELRCDPISGHTALYWYRQSLGQGLEFLIYFQGNSAPDKSGLPSDRFSAERTGGSVSTLTIQRTQQEDSAVYLCASRPRGGMAGELFFGEGSRLTVL.